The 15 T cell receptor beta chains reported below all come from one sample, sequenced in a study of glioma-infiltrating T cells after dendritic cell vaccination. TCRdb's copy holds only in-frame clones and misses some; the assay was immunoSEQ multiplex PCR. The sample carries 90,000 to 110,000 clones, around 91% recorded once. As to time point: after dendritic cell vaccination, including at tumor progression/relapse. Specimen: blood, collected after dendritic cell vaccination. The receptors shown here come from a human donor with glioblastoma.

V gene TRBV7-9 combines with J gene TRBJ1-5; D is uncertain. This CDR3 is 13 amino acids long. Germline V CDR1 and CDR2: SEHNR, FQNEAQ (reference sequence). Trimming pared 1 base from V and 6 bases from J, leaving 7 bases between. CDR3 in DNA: TGTGCCAGCAGCTTAGAGAATAGTCAGCCCCAGCATTTT. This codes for CASSLENSQPQHF.

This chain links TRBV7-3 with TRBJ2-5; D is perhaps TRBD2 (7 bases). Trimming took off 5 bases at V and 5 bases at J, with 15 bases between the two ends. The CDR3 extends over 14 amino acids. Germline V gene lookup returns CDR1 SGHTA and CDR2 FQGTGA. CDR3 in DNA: TGTGCCAGCAGCCCCCAGGGGAGGGGGGAGACCCAGTACTTC. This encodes CASSPQGRGETQYF.

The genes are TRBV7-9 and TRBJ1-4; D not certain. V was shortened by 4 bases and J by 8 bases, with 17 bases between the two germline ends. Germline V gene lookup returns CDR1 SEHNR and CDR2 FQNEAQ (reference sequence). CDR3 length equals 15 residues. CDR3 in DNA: TGTGCCAGCAGCTGGCACCTTGAGGGCAACGAAAAACTGTTTTTT. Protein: CASSWHLEGNEKLFF.

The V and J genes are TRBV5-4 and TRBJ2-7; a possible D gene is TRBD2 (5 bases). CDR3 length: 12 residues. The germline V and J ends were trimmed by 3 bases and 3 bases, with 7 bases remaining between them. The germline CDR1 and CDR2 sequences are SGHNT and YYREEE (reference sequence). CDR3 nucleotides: TGTGCCAGCAGCTCTCGGGGCTACGAGCAGTACTTC. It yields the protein CASSSRGYEQYF.

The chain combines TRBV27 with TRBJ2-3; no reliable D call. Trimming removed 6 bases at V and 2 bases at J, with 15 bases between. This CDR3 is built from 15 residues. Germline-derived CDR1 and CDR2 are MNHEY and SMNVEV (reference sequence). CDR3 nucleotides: TGTGCCAGCAGGATAAGCCTTGCGCCCACAGATACGCAGTATTTT. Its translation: CASRISLAPTDTQYF.

The DNA of the CDR3 is TGCAGCGTAGCCGCCGGGACAGAGAACACCGGGGAGCTGTTTTTT. It encodes CSVAAGTENTGELFF. The chain has TRBV29-1 and TRBJ2-2, with 7 nucleotides matching TRBD1. CDR1 is SQVTM and CDR2 is ANQGSEA in the germline V gene. The V segment lost 6 bases and the J segment 1 base; nucleotides outside the gene matches: 8. The CDR3 sequence is 15 residues long.

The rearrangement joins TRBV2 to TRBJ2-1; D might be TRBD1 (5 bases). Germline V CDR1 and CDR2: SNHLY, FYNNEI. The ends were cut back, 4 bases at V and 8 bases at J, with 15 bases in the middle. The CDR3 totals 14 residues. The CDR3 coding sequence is TGTGCCAGCAGTGGAAGGCAGGGTGTCGATGAGCAGTTCTTC. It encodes CASSGRQGVDEQFF.

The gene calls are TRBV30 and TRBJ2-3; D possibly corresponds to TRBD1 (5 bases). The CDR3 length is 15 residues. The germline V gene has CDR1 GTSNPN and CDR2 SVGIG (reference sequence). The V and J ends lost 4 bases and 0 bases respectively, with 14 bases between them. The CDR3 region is CAWNDGAASTDTQYF. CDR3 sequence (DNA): TGTGCCTGGAATGATGGGGCTGCTAGCACAGATACGCAGTATTTT.

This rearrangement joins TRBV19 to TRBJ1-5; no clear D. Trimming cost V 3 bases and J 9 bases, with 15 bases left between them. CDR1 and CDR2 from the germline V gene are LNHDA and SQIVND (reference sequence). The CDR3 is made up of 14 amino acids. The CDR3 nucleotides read TGTGCCAGTAGTATCGGGTGGGAGGGAGGGCCCCAGCATTTT. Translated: CASSIGWEGGPQHF.

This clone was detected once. CDR3 protein: CASSQGRTGWETQYF. CDR3 bases: TGTGCCAGCAGTCAAGGGAGAACTGGTTGGGAGACCCAGTACTTC. The chain has TRBV5-4 and TRBJ2-5, with D maybe TRBD2 (5 bases). The CDR3 extends over 15 amino acids. In germline, CDR1 is SGHNT, CDR2 YYREEE (reference sequence). Trimming pared 5 bases from V and 5 bases from J, leaving 19 bases between.

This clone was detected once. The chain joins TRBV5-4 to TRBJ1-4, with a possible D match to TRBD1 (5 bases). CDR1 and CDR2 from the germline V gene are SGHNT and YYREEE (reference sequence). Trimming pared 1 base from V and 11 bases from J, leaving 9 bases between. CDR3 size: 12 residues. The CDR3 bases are TGTGCCAGCAGCTTGCAGGGAATGAAACTGTTTTTT. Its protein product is CASSLQGMKLFF.

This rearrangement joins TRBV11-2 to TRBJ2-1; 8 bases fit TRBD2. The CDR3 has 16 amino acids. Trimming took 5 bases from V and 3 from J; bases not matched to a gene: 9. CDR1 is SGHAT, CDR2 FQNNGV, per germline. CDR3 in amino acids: CASSPGGSGVYNEQFF. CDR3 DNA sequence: TGTGCCAGCAGCCCGGGGGGTAGCGGGGTCTACAATGAGCAGTTCTTC.

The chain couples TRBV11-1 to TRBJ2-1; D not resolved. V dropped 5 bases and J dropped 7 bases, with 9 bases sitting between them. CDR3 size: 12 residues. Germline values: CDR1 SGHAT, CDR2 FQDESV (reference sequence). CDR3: CASSIPGNEQFF. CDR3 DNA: TGTGCCAGCAGCATCCCCGGGAATGAGCAGTTCTTC. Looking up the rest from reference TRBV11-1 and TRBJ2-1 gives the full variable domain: EAEVAQSPRYKITEKSQAVAFWCDPISGHATLYWYRQILGQGPELLVQFQDESVVDDSQLPKDRFSAERLKGVDSTLKIQPAELGDSAMYLCASSIPGNEQFFGPGTRLTVL.

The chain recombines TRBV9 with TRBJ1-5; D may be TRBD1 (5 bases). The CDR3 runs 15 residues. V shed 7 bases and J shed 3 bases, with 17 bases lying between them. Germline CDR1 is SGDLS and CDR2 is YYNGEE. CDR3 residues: CASSKQGEINQPQHF. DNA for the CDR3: TGTGCCAGCTCGAAGCAAGGGGAAATCAATCAGCCCCAGCATTTT. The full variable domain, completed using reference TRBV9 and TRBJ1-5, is DSGVTQTPKHLITATGQRVTLRCSPRSGDLSVYWYQQSLDQGLQFLIQYYNGEERAKGNILERFSAQQFPDLHSELNLSSLELGDSALYFCASSKQGEINQPQHFGDGTRLSIL.

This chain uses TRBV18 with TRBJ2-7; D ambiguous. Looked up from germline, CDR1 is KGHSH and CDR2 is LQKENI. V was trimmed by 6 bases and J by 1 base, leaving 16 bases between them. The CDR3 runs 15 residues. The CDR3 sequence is CASSSQALTSYEQYF. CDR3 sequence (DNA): TGTGCCAGCTCGTCCCAAGCACTAACGTCCTACGAGCAGTACTTC.